This T cell receptor (beta chain) was sequenced during a study of blood T cell repertoires in COVID-19. Authors' analysis steps: The assay estimated nucleated cells by amplifying reference gene primers. Data came from immunoSEQ multiplex PCR; TCRdb stores just in-frame clones and leaves some out. V, J and clone size derive from that table, while D and trimming were established from the DNA sequence. The sample has roughly 160,000 clones; approximately 80% are singletons. The study counted Cohort 3 donors as recovered given two negative PCRs, clearance, or symptom resolution. CDR1 is SGHRS and CDR2 is YFSETQ in the germline V gene. The CDR3 sequence is 13 residues long. Trimming took 6 bases from V and 5 from J, leaving 14 bases between them.

This chain connects TRBV5-1 to TRBJ1-1; D might be TRBD1 (6 bases). Sample: PBMCs or T cells enriched from blood (not recorded which). The sequence came from an older woman who had recovered from COVID-19. The CDR3 DNA sequence: TGCGCCAGCAACTCTTTACAGGGAACTGAAGCTTTCTTT. Its protein product is CASNSLQGTEAFF.